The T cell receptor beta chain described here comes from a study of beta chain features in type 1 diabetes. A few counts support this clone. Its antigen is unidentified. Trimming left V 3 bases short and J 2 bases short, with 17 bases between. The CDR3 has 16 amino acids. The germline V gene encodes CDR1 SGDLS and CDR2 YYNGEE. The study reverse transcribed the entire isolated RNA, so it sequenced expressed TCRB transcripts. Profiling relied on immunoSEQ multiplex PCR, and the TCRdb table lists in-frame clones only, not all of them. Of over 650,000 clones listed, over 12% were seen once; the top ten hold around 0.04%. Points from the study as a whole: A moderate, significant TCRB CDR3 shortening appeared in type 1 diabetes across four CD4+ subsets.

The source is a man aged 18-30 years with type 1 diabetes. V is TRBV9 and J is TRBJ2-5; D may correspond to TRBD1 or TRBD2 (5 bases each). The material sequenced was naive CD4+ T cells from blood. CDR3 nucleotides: TGTGCCAGCAGCGAAGGGTTGGGGGTTCTGCAAGAGACCCAGTACTTC. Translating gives CASSEGLGVLQETQYF.